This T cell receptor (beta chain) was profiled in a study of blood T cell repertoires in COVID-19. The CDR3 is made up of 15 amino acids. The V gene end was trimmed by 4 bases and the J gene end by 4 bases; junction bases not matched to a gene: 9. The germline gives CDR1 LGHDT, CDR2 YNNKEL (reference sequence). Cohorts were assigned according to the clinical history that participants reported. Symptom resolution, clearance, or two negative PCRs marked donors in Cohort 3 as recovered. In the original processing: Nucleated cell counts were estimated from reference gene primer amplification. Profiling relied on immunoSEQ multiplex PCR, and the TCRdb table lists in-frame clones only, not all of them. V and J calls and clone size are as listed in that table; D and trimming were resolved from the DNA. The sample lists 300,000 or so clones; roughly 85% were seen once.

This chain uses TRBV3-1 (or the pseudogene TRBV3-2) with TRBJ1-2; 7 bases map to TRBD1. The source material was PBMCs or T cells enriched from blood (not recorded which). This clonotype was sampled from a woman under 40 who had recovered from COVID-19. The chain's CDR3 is CASSPPDRAVYGYTF. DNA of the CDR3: TGTGCCAGCAGCCCCCCTGACAGGGCAGTCTATGGCTACACCTTC.